These 5 T cell receptor beta chains were sequenced from one sample in a study of early T cells in non-severe SARS-CoV-2 infection. One entry per CDR3 protein results from TCRdb running MiXCR on the 5' RACE reads. The repertoire has 30,000 to 35,000 distinct CDR3 sequences, approximately 6.3% of them found once; the top ten carry 2.5% to 3%. The sample consisted of whole blood. The receptors here all came from an adult who was a healthcare worker with PCR-confirmed SARS-CoV-2 infection or an uninfected control (not recorded which).

This clonotype was recorded many times. The gene calls are TRBV29-1 and TRBJ2-7; 10 bases are shared with TRBD1. CDR3 size: 14 residues. The germline gives CDR1 SQVTM, CDR2 ANQGSEA. V shed 2 bases, J shed 5 bases, and the junction held 6 bases outside the gene matches. The CDR3: CSVERDRGAHEQYF. CDR3 nucleotide sequence: TGCAGCGTTGAACGGGACAGGGGTGCCCACGAGCAGTACTTC.

This clonotype came up many times. The gene calls are TRBV3-1 and TRBJ2-7; the D call may be TRBD1 or TRBD2 (5 bases each). V lost 1 base and J 4 bases, leaving 17 bases between the germline ends. This CDR3 contains 16 residues. CDR1 is LGHDT, CDR2 YNNKEL, per germline (reference sequence). DNA of the CDR3: TGTGCCAGCAGCCAAGCGGGCAGCCTGAGGGGTTACGAGCAGTACTTC. This sequence encodes CASSQAGSLRGYEQYF.

This clonotype was seen a few times. The rearrangement joins TRBV27 to TRBJ1-1; TRBD1 matches at 8 bases. Germline V gene sequence: CDR1 MNHEY, CDR2 SMNVEV (reference sequence). The CDR3 is 14 residues long. V was clipped by 6 bases and J by 0 bases; unmatched bases: 3. The CDR3: CASRTGELNTEAFF. Written as DNA, the CDR3 is TGTGCCAGCAGGACAGGGGAGCTGAACACTGAAGCTTTCTTT.

This clonotype was seen at least ten times. This sequence joins TRBV6-6 and TRBJ1-1, with D possibly matching TRBD1 (5 bases). Germline CDR1 MNHNY, CDR2 SVGAGI (reference sequence). The CDR3 consists of 16 residues. Trimming left V 0 bases short and J 1 base short, with 12 bases between. The CDR3 protein is CASSYSIGTANTEAFF. The CDR3 nucleotides are TGTGCCAGCAGTTACTCGATCGGGACTGCGAACACTGAAGCTTTCTTT.

Only a few counts were recorded for this clonotype. The chain combines TRBV6-6 with TRBJ1-5; possibly TRBD1 for D (6 bases). V lost 5 bases and J 4 bases, leaving 24 bases between the germline ends. CDR3 length: 18 amino acids. Germline CDR1 MNHNY, CDR2 SVGAGI (reference sequence). The CDR3 sequence is CASSHRPDSLRGNQPQHF. The CDR3 DNA reads as TGTGCCAGCAGTCACCGACCGGACAGTCTGCGGGGTAATCAGCCCCAGCATTTT.